This TCR beta chain was retrieved from a study of T cell repertoires in cytomegalovirus infection. The germline V and J ends were trimmed by 4 bases and 7 bases, with 23 bases remaining between them. This CDR3 has 17 residues. The germline gives CDR1 SGHAT, CDR2 FQNNGV. TCRdb independently ran MiXCR on the reads; one entry per CDR3 protein. The sample shows about 740,000 distinct CDR3 sequences, 35% of them seen only once. The rearrangement uses TRBV11-2 and TRBJ2-1; D perhaps matches TRBD2 (7 bases). Sequencing used PBMCs. The sequence came from a human donor in good health (CMV status not recorded). Some clones in this sample may be carry-over from other donors' samples. CDR3 residues: CASSSAPTGGPRNEQFF. CDR3 DNA: TGTGCCAGCAGCTCCGCCCCTACGGGGGGCCCTCGGAATGAGCAGTTCTTC.